This TCR beta chain was observed in a study of CD8+ T cells in alopecia areata. Study details: Tofacitinib was taken orally by treated patients, and the dose was 5 to 10 mg twice daily.

cDNA serving as the sequencing template came from extracted, reverse transcribed RNA. Sequencing was performed with immunoSEQ multiplex PCR; in TCRdb, only in-frame clones are kept and a portion is missing. This table holds 100,000 to 150,000 clones, over 55% found once. The treatment: oral pan-JAK inhibitor, 5-10 mg twice daily. Researchers took lesional scalp punch biopsies and peripheral blood from people who were alopecia areata patients. On this clone: Its antigen remains unidentified.

Germline V gives CDR1 SNHLY, CDR2 FYNNEI. Trimming removed 6 bases from V and 6 bases from J; junction bases left unmatched: 12. CDR3 length: 15 residues. General study findings and limits: TCR sharing across patients was less clear than in mice, possibly HLA-related. Normal skin's resident alphabeta T cells are sequenced alongside lesional scalp T cells.

The rearrangement uses TRBV2 and TRBJ2-7; 9 nucleotides agree with TRBD1. The origin of this receptor is a human donor with alopecia areata. The specimen comprised CD4+ T cells sorted from blood, sampled at week 4, from a patient treated with tofacitinib. The CDR3 loop is CASRGRDRVVSEQYF. The CDR3 DNA follows: TGTGCCAGCAGAGGCAGGGACAGGGTTGTGAGCGAGCAGTACTTC.